The 15 T cell receptor beta chains given below trace back to one sample, sequenced in a study of kidney transplant recipient with SARS-CoV-2 infection. Via MiXCR, TCRdb re-called the reads, giving one row per CDR3 protein. The sample shows about 250,000 distinct CDR3 sequences, 29% of them seen only once. The sequencing here drew on a blood sample, taken at baseline and between days 110 and 120 from a kidney transplant recipient. The receptors originated from a male patient between 25 and 40 years old who had COVID-19 and was a kidney transplant recipient. Certain T cells may be donor cells from the graft.

Comments on this clonotype: The junction differs from germline at one of its ends, possibly a read error. The chain is built from TRBV7-9 and TRBJ2-1, with D maybe TRBD2 (5 bases). The germline gives CDR1 SEHNR, CDR2 FQNEAQ (reference sequence). This CDR3 is built from 14 residues. The CDR3 spells CTSSLLGVVNEQFF. The CDR3 nucleotides are TGTACCAGCAGCTTACTGGGAGTAGTCAATGAGCAGTTCTTC. The full variable domain, completed using reference TRBV7-9 and TRBJ2-1, is DTGVSQNPRHKITKRGQNVTFRCDPISEHNRLYWYRQTLGQGPEFLTYFQNEAQLEKSRLLSDRFSAERPKGSFSTLEIQRTEQGDSAMYLCTSSLLGVVNEQFFGPGTRLTVL.

This clonotype has only a few counts. The V gene is TRBV5-1, the J gene TRBJ1-1; a possible D gene is TRBD1 (5 bases). Germline V gene data show CDR1 as SGHRS and CDR2 as YFSETQ. The CDR3 length is 13 residues. Trimming left V 4 bases short and J 10 bases short, with 17 bases between. CDR3 DNA sequence: TGCGCCAGCAGCATACGTTCAGGGTCTGGAGCTTTCTTT. Translation gives CASSIRSGSGAFF.

The chain has TRBV10-3 and TRBJ2-5; the D is unclear. The germline gives CDR1 ENHRY, CDR2 SYGVKD. V was clipped by 1 base and J by 4 bases, with 7 bases between them. The CDR3 totals 13 residues. The CDR3 spells CAISEYPAETQYF. The DNA for the CDR3 is TGTGCCATCAGTGAGTATCCAGCAGAGACCCAGTACTTC.

This chain connects TRBV6-2 or TRBV6-3 to TRBJ2-2; D is unresolved. The V end was cut by 6 bases, the J end by 8 bases, with 7 bases between. The CDR3 loop spans 11 amino acids. Germline V gives CDR1 MNHEY, CDR2 SVGEGT. CDR3: CASSNGGELFF. CDR3 DNA sequence: TGTGCCAGCAGCAACGGTGGGGAGCTGTTTTTT.

At least ten counts were recorded for this clonotype. This rearrangement joins TRBV13 to TRBJ1-6; 9 bases line up with TRBD1. This CDR3 has 18 residues. The ends lost 0 bases at V and 0 bases at J; junction bases unmatched: 3. Germline assignment: CDR1 PRHDT and CDR2 FYEKMQ (reference sequence). The CDR3 loop is CASSLGGTGSSYNSPLHF. The CDR3 DNA follows: TGTGCCAGCAGCTTAGGGGGGACAGGGAGCTCCTATAATTCACCCCTCCACTTT.

This clonotype was detected ten times or more. V and J are TRBV12-3 or TRBV12-4 and TRBJ2-6, with 8 nucleotides matching TRBD1. With V trimmed by 5 bases and J by 11 bases, 20 bases remained unmatched. The CDR3 has 18 residues. The CDR3 DNA reads TGTGCCAGCAGTCACCGGGACAGGCAAATTACAAGTGGGGACGTCCTGACTTTC. This translates into CASSHRDRQITSGDVLTF.

DNA of the CDR3: TGTGCCAGCAGCGAGAATCCGGGAGCCAAAAACATTCAGTACTTC. Its protein is CASSENPGAKNIQYF. The genes are TRBV9 and TRBJ2-4; D remains unclear. V shed 3 bases and J shed 0 bases, with 10 bases lying between them. Per germline, CDR1 SGDLS and CDR2 YYNGEE. The CDR3 consists of 15 residues.

This clonotype has a single count. A read error may explain this, as a much larger clone is one base away. This chain uses TRBV27 with TRBJ2-5; D possibly matches TRBD1 or TRBD2 (5 bases each). This CDR3 comprises 14 residues. Germline lookup yields CDR1 MNHEY and CDR2 SMNVEV (reference sequence). V dropped 6 bases and J dropped 11 bases, with 22 bases sitting between them. CDR3 sequence (DNA): TGTGCCAGCAGCCCATCGGGACCAACCTACAAGCAGTACTTC. It yields the protein CASSPSGPTYKQYF.

This clonotype was recorded at least ten times. This chain uses TRBV9 with TRBJ2-5; D is uncertain. This CDR3 comprises 14 residues. Germline CDR1 reads SGDLS; CDR2 reads YYNGEE. With 4 bases removed from V and 1 base from J, the gap between germline ends came to 11 bases. DNA of the CDR3: TGTGCCAGCAGCCCCGGACCAACCCAAGAGACCCAGTACTTC. Its protein product is CASSPGPTQETQYF. The whole variable domain, remainder taken from reference TRBV9 and TRBJ2-5, is DSGVTQTPKHLITATGQRVTLRCSPRSGDLSVYWYQQSLDQGLQFLIQYYNGEERAKGNILERFSAQQFPDLHSELNLSSLELGDSALYFCASSPGPTQETQYFGPGTRLLVL.

Worth noting for this clonotype: Possible read error: a much larger clone is one base away. The chain joins TRBV7-2 to TRBJ1-1; 7 bases align to TRBD1. Germline V lookup: CDR1 SGHTA, CDR2 FQGNSA. Trimming cost V 8 bases and J 6 bases; bases outside gene matches: 12. This CDR3 has 14 amino acids. CDR3 region: CASVQGQPYAEAFF. CDR3 DNA: TGTGCCAGCGTCCAGGGACAGCCCTACGCTGAAGCTTTCTTT.

This clonotype has ten or more counts. The genes are TRBV7-3 and TRBJ1-1, with D possibly TRBD1 on 5 matching bases. CDR1 is SGHTA, CDR2 FQGTGA, per germline. V lost 0 bases and J lost 4, with 9 bases in between. The CDR3 runs 14 residues. As DNA, the CDR3 is TGTGCCAGCAGCTTAACAGGCGGGGGCACTGAAGCTTTCTTT. Protein sequence: CASSLTGGGTEAFF.

This clonotype has a count of ten or more. The rearrangement uses TRBV5-5 and TRBJ1-1, with a possible D match to TRBD1 (6 bases). Germline CDR1 and CDR2: SGHKS and YYEKEE (reference sequence). The V gene lost 0 bases and the J gene lost 8 bases, with 14 bases spanning the gap. CDR3 size: 14 residues. The CDR3 region has the DNA TGTGCCAGCAGCTTGGTTCCAGGCGGGACAGAAGCTTTCTTT. Its translation is CASSLVPGGTEAFF.

In its sample, this clonotype was seen once. A read error is possible here, since a much larger clone lies one base away. J is TRBJ1-2 and V is TRBV7-6; no clear D. CDR3 size: 14 residues. Germline V gene sequence: CDR1 SGHVS, CDR2 FNYEAQ. The CDR3 nucleotides are TGTGCCAACAGCTTAGATCTCTCTAACTATGGCTACACCTTC. Its protein is CANSLDLSNYGYTF.

Regarding this clonotype: This sequence may be a read error, since a much larger clone differs from it by one base. The J gene is TRBJ2-5, the V gene TRBV7-9; TRBD2 agrees at 7 bases. Germline values: CDR1 SEHNR, CDR2 FQNEAQ (reference sequence). The junction had 7 bases not matched to a gene; V was cut back by 0 bases and J by 6 bases. This CDR3 has 15 residues. The CDR3 DNA follows: TGTGCCAGCAGCTTAGCGCGGGGAGGGTTGAAGACCCAGTACTTC. It codes for CASSLARGGLKTQYF.

This clonotype was recorded at least ten times. J is TRBJ1-4 and V is TRBV3-1; D gene unclear. Germline CDR1 and CDR2: LGHDT and YNNKEL (reference sequence). This CDR3 is 16 amino acids long. V was trimmed by 0 bases and J by 4 bases, leaving 12 bases between them. CDR3 sequence (DNA): TGTGCCAGCAGCCAAGATACAGTGGGATATAATGAAAAACTGTTTTTT. This gives the protein CASSQDTVGYNEKLFF.